These 17 T cell receptor beta chains were all obtained from the same sample, sequenced in a study of T cell responses to AZD1222 COVID-19 vaccine. Some clones are missing from TCRdb's copy, which holds only in-frame ones; the method was immunoSEQ multiplex PCR. This sample has about 100,000 clones, with about 87% found just once. Sequences were derived from peripheral blood, sampled on day 0 of AZD1222 vaccination. The receptor set was obtained from an adult in good health.

The chain recombines TRBV7-3 with TRBJ2-7, with D possibly being TRBD1 or TRBD2 (5 bases each). CDR3 length equals 13 residues. Germline CDR1 reads SGHTA; CDR2 reads FQGTGA. Trimming removed 3 bases at V and 4 bases at J, with 10 bases between. The CDR3 spells CASSFGTEYEQYF. The CDR3 region has the DNA TGTGCCAGCAGCTTCGGGACGGAATACGAGCAGTACTTC.

This clone was picked up a small number of times. The chain has TRBV19 and TRBJ2-1, with D perhaps matching TRBD2 (5 bases). Germline-derived CDR1 and CDR2 are LNHDA and SQIVND (reference sequence). The CDR3 length is 11 residues. The CDR3 DNA is TGTGCAGAGGGAGCCTACAATGAGCAGTTCTTC. Translation: CAEGAYNEQFF.

The V and J genes are TRBV9 and TRBJ2-5; the D gene could be TRBD1 or TRBD2 (5 bases each). CDR3 length: 15 amino acids. Looked up from germline, CDR1 is SGDLS and CDR2 is YYNGEE. V was cut by 3 bases and J by 0 bases, with 12 bases left in between. CDR3 DNA sequence: TGTGCCAGCAGCGATCCCGGGACGGACCAAGAGACCCAGTACTTC. This gives the protein CASSDPGTDQETQYF.

The chain recombines TRBV5-4 with TRBJ2-7; D gene ambiguous. Trimming cost V 2 bases and J 2 bases, with 8 bases left between them. This CDR3 has 13 amino acids. Germline CDR1 is SGHNT and CDR2 is YYREEE (reference sequence). CDR3 sequence reads: CASSLRLTYEQYF. The CDR3 bases are TGTGCCAGCAGCTTACGTTTGACCTACGAGCAGTACTTC.

This clone occurred a few times. The CDR3 sequence: CASSIDPGTSTDTQYF. CDR3 nucleotide sequence: TGTGCCAGTAGTATAGATCCGGGGACTAGCACAGATACGCAGTATTTT. The V call is TRBV19, the J call TRBJ2-3; D perhaps matches TRBD2 (6 bases). The CDR3 consists of 16 residues. Germline values: CDR1 LNHDA, CDR2 SQIVND (reference sequence). The V gene lost 0 bases and the J gene lost 0 bases, with 10 bases spanning the gap.

This clone was observed a handful of times. The chain employs TRBV9 and TRBJ2-1; TRBD1 matches 7 bases. The CDR3 consists of 21 residues. Germline CDR1 is SGDLS and CDR2 is YYNGEE. J was trimmed by 5 bases and V by 0 bases; bases with no gene match: 23. CDR3 bases: TGTGCCAGCAGCGTAGAATCACAGGGGCTTCTATTCCGTGGTATCCACAATGAGCAGTTCTTC. Amino acids: CASSVESQGLLFRGIHNEQFF. The full variable domain, rest sourced from reference TRBV9 and TRBJ2-1, is DSGVTQTPKHLITATGQRVTLRCSPRSGDLSVYWYQQSLDQGLQFLIQYYNGEERAKGNILERFSAQQFPDLHSELNLSSLELGDSALYFCASSVESQGLLFRGIHNEQFFGPGTRLTVL.

V usage is TRBV4-1 and J usage is TRBJ2-7, with 7 bases fitting TRBD2. From germline, CDR1 is MGHRA and CDR2 YSYEKL. With V trimmed by 1 base and J by 0 bases, 12 bases remained unmatched. The CDR3 is 18 residues long. CDR3 DNA sequence: TGCGCCAGCAGCCAAGGGTACGCAGGGCGGACTAGCTCCTACGAGCAGTACTTC. Amino acids: CASSQGYAGRTSSYEQYF.

The CDR3 region is CASSYRTVNTEAFF. The CDR3 DNA reads as TGTGCCAGCAGTTACCGGACAGTGAACACTGAAGCTTTCTTT. V gene TRBV6-5 combines with J gene TRBJ1-1, with a weak D call TRBD1 (6 bases). The CDR3 runs to 14 residues. The V end was cut by 2 bases, the J end by 0 bases, with 7 bases between. Germline lookup yields CDR1 MNHEY and CDR2 SVGAGI.

V and J are TRBV7-3 and TRBJ1-1; D uncertain. The CDR3 totals 13 residues. Germline V gives CDR1 SGHTA, CDR2 FQGTGA. The V end was cut by 4 bases, the J end by 4 bases, with 10 bases between. CDR3 nucleotides: TGTGCCAGCAGCTCGGCCCCTTTCACTGAAGCTTTCTTT. This translates into CASSSAPFTEAFF.

The chain carries TRBV24-1 and TRBJ2-3; TRBD2 agrees at 10 bases. The germline gives CDR1 KGHDR, CDR2 SFDVKD. The CDR3 totals 21 residues. The ends lost 4 bases at V and 0 bases at J; junction bases unmatched: 18. In DNA form, the CDR3 reads TGTGCCACCAGTGACCCCGCAGAAATCCGGACTAGCGGTATGAGCACAGATACGCAGTATTTT. Translation: CATSDPAEIRTSGMSTDTQYF.

The chain is built from TRBV9 and TRBJ2-5; 12 bases are shared with TRBD1. Trimming removed 0 bases from V and 5 bases from J; junction bases left unmatched: 5. CDR1 and CDR2 (germline): SGDLS, YYNGEE. The CDR3 totals 16 residues. The CDR3 sequence is CASSVEGTGGVETQYF. The CDR3 coding sequence is TGTGCCAGCAGCGTAGAAGGGACAGGGGGCGTTGAGACCCAGTACTTC.

The rearrangement links TRBV19 to TRBJ1-5; perhaps TRBD1 as D (5 bases). The CDR3 consists of 14 residues. Trimming took 2 bases from V and 6 from J, leaving 11 bases between them. The germline gives CDR1 LNHDA, CDR2 SQIVND (reference sequence). The CDR3 sequence: CASSISKGVQPQHF. Here the CDR3 DNA reads TGTGCCAGTAGTATATCAAAAGGGGTTCAGCCCCAGCATTTT.

The chain carries TRBV5-1 and TRBJ2-7, with TRBD2 identical over 14 bases. V dropped 2 bases and J dropped 2; count of bases not matched to a gene: 9. CDR3 length equals 18 residues. Germline values: CDR1 SGHRS, CDR2 YFSETQ. The CDR3 spells CASSLGTSGSEIPYEQYF. In DNA, the CDR3 is TGCGCCAGCAGCTTAGGGACTAGCGGGAGCGAGATCCCCTACGAGCAGTACTTC.

V usage is TRBV18 and J usage is TRBJ2-7, with 9 bases lining up with TRBD2. The germline V gene has CDR1 KGHSH and CDR2 LQKENI. J was trimmed by 6 bases and V by 5 bases; bases with no gene match: 5. The CDR3 extends over 13 amino acids. CDR3 bases: TGTGCCAGCTCAAGCGGGAGGTACCTCGAGCAGTACTTC. Encoded protein: CASSSGRYLEQYF.

The chain has TRBV19 and TRBJ2-2; 8 positions match TRBD1. Germline CDR1 LNHDA, CDR2 SQIVND (reference sequence). Trimming removed 8 bases from V and 4 bases from J; junction bases left unmatched: 6. CDR3 length: 14 residues. The CDR3 loop is CASSGTGSTGELFF. The CDR3 bases are TGTGCCAGTTCCGGGACAGGTAGCACCGGGGAGCTGTTTTTT.

CDR3 region: CASSRSGGNTGELFF. The CDR3 DNA reads TGTGCCAGCAGCCGAAGCGGGGGTAACACCGGGGAGCTGTTTTTT. V and J are TRBV5-4 and TRBJ2-2; 8 bases are a match to TRBD2. V was clipped by 4 bases and J by 2 bases; unmatched bases: 4. Germline V gene lookup returns CDR1 SGHNT and CDR2 YYREEE (reference sequence). The length of the CDR3 is 15 residues.

V and J are TRBV19 and TRBJ1-1; 8 positions match TRBD1. V lost 6 bases, J lost 1 base, and 4 bases stayed unmatched. Germline assignment: CDR1 LNHDA and CDR2 SQIVND (reference sequence). CDR3 length equals 14 residues. In DNA form, the CDR3 reads TGTGCCAGTAGCCTCAGGGGGCGGAACACTGAAGCTTTCTTT. Its translation: CASSLRGRNTEAFF.